A single sample is the source of the 17 T cell receptor beta chains below, sequenced in a study of a mutant IDH1 vaccine in newly diagnosed glioma. TCRdb keeps only in-frame clones here, not all; method: immunoSEQ multiplex PCR. The repertoire consists of about 65,000 clones, with about 85% occurring once and the leading ten covering under 4.5%. Time point given: week 23, last vaccination. A 20-mer mutant IDH1 peptide at 300 ug was injected subcutaneously with topical imiquimod. These receptors' antigens are unknown. The source was PBMCs, collected from a glioma patient whose treatment included an IDH1 peptide vaccine. These TCRs come from a man aged 30 to 39 with glioma.

The rearrangement joins TRBV28 to TRBJ2-5; D not certain. The ends were cut back, 6 bases at V and 0 bases at J, with 11 bases in the middle. This CDR3 spans 14 amino acids. Per germline, CDR1 MDHEN and CDR2 SYDVKM. DNA of the CDR3: TGTGCCAGCAGGGCTGAGGCCAACCAAGAGACCCAGTACTTC. Translated, it gives CASRAEANQETQYF.

V usage is TRBV13 and J usage is TRBJ1-1, with D possibly matching TRBD1 (6 bases). CDR1 is PRHDT and CDR2 is FYEKMQ in the germline V gene (reference sequence). With 4 bases removed from V and 7 bases from J, the gap between germline ends came to 19 bases. This CDR3 has 15 amino acids. In DNA, the CDR3 is TGTGCCAGCAGCTACGGAGAAGGGGGGCGCGGTGAAGCTTTCTTT. This encodes CASSYGEGGRGEAFF.

The chain combines TRBV6-6 with TRBJ1-1; 9 nucleotides align to TRBD1. After removal of 4 bases from V and 5 bases from J, the junction contained 8 bases not matched to a gene. The CDR3 totals 15 residues. Germline CDR1 reads MNHNY; CDR2 reads SVGAGI (reference sequence). The CDR3 bases are TGTGCCAGCAGTTTGACAGGGGGTGGTCGGACTGAAGCTTTCTTT. Encoded protein: CASSLTGGGRTEAFF.

The gene calls are TRBV5-8 and TRBJ1-5, with TRBD1 as a possible D gene (5 bases). The CDR3 covers 13 residues. Trimming took off 3 bases at V and 7 bases at J, with 11 bases between the two ends. Germline values: CDR1 SGHTS, CDR2 YDEGEE. CDR3 bases: TGTGCCAGCAGCTGGACACCTCAACAGCCCCAGCATTTT. Translation gives CASSWTPQQPQHF.

The rearrangement joins TRBV7-6 to TRBJ2-3; TRBD2 agrees at 7 bases. V trimming: 1 base; J trimming: 6 bases; junction bases outside the gene matches: 7. The CDR3 runs 15 residues. Germline loops: CDR1 SGHVS, CDR2 FNYEAQ. The CDR3 loop reads CASSLVAGVPDTQYF. CDR3 DNA sequence: TGTGCCAGCAGCTTAGTGGCGGGGGTGCCGGATACGCAGTATTTT.

The chain uses TRBV5-4 and TRBJ1-5, with D possibly TRBD1 on 6 matching bases. The ends were cut back, 4 bases at V and 2 bases at J, with 10 bases in the middle. Germline V gene sequence: CDR1 SGHNT, CDR2 YYREEE (reference sequence). The CDR3 is 14 residues long. The CDR3 nucleotides are TGTGCCAGCAGCAAGGGGGGGGGCAATCAGCCCCAGCATTTT. The encoded protein is CASSKGGGNQPQHF. Full variable domain (rest looked up from reference TRBV5-4 and TRBJ1-5): ETGVTQSPTHLIKTRGQQVTLRCSSQSGHNTVSWYQQALGQGPQFIFQYYREEENGRGNFPPRFSGLQFPNYSSELNVNALELDDSALYLCASSKGGGNQPQHFGDGTRLSIL.

The chain employs TRBV19 and TRBJ1-3; D remains ambiguous. V lost 1 base to trimming and J lost 0 bases, with 7 bases between them. CDR3 length equals 15 residues. Germline values: CDR1 LNHDA, CDR2 SQIVND (reference sequence). CDR3 sequence (DNA): TGTGCCAGTAGTATAGGCAGGTCCTCTGGAAACACCATATATTTT. This codes for CASSIGRSSGNTIYF. Filled out from reference TRBV19 and TRBJ1-3, the complete variable domain reads DGGITQSPKYLFRKEGQNVTLSCEQNLNHDAMYWYRQDPGQGLRLIYYSQIVNDFQKGDIAEGYSVSREKKESFPLTVTSAQKNPTAFYLCASSIGRSSGNTIYFGEGSWLTVV.

The J gene is TRBJ2-5, the V gene TRBV7-9, with a weak D call TRBD1 (5 bases). The last part of the DNA fits TRBJ2-7 better; the J call may be wrong. The CDR3 extends over 15 amino acids. Germline loops: CDR1 SEHNR, CDR2 FQNEAQ (reference sequence). Here the CDR3 reads CASSPPVGHSYEQYF. CDR3 DNA: TGTGCCAGCAGCCCCCCAGTGGGGCATTCCTACGAGCAGTACTTC.

V gene TRBV27 combines with J gene TRBJ1-6; TRBD1 agrees at 7 bases. Germline V lookup: CDR1 MNHEY, CDR2 SMNVEV (reference sequence). The J segment lost 9 bases and the V segment lost 6 bases, leaving 5 bases of the junction unmatched. There are 13 residues in the CDR3. The CDR3 spells CASSRQGTSPLHF. CDR3 in DNA: TGTGCCAGCAGCCGACAGGGAACTTCACCCCTCCACTTT.

On this clone itself: The identical CDR3 is also encoded by other nucleotide sequences in the sample. The J gene is TRBJ1-1, the V gene TRBV11-2; the match to TRBD1 covers 8 bases. Germline values: CDR1 SGHAT, CDR2 FQNNGV. V shed 4 bases, J shed 2 bases, and the junction held 6 bases outside the gene matches. This CDR3 is 15 amino acids long. The CDR3 spells CASSSSDRANTEAFF. The DNA for the CDR3 is TGTGCCAGCAGCTCCTCGGACAGGGCTAACACTGAAGCTTTCTTT.

This chain joins TRBV10-2 and TRBJ1-3; D gene unclear. The CDR3 contains 17 residues. The germline CDR1 and CDR2 sequences are WSHSY and SAAADI. V lost 4 bases and J 2 bases, leaving 18 bases between the germline ends. CDR3 amino acids: CASSAQSQISPGNTIYF. Written as DNA, the CDR3 is TGCGCCAGCAGTGCCCAGAGCCAAATAAGCCCTGGAAACACCATATATTTT.

The J gene is TRBJ1-1, the V gene TRBV16, with D hard to call. This CDR3 is built from 13 residues. The V gene lost 3 bases and the J gene lost 5 bases, with 10 bases spanning the gap. Germline V gene data show CDR1 as KGHSY and CDR2 as FQNENV. CDR3 sequence reads: CASSHEGNTEAFF. The CDR3 DNA reads as TGTGCCAGCAGCCATGAGGGTAATACTGAAGCTTTCTTT.

The rearrangement uses TRBV28 and TRBJ1-2; unclear D gene. V lost 6 bases, J lost 7 bases, and 12 bases lay in between. The CDR3 is 12 residues long. The germline gives CDR1 MDHEN, CDR2 SYDVKM. CDR3 sequence reads: CASRERVGGYTF. In nucleotides, the CDR3 is TGTGCCAGCAGGGAGAGGGTGGGTGGCTACACCTTC.

The table lists this clone with a count of one. The CDR3 loop reads CASSEAYQVSNQPQHF. For the CDR3, the DNA is TGTGCCAGCAGTGAAGCCTACCAGGTTAGCAATCAGCCCCAGCATTTT. This rearrangement joins TRBV6-1 to TRBJ1-5, with D unresolved. The CDR3 runs 16 residues. V was clipped by 0 bases and J by 0 bases, with 9 bases between them. The germline V gene has CDR1 MNHNS and CDR2 SASEGT.

The chain combines TRBV7-9 with TRBJ2-3; D not resolved. The CDR3 extends over 12 amino acids. V lost 2 bases, J lost 4 bases, and 4 bases lay in between. Germline CDR1 and CDR2: SEHNR and FQNEAQ (reference sequence). CDR3 amino acids: CASSLSADTQYF. As DNA, the CDR3 is TGTGCCAGCAGCTTATCGGCAGATACGCAGTATTTT.

This clone has just one count. The chain carries TRBV6-5 and TRBJ2-7; TRBD1 matches at 10 bases. This CDR3 region has 15 residues. V shed 1 base, J shed 5 bases, and the junction held 5 bases outside the gene matches. Germline loops: CDR1 MNHEY, CDR2 SVGAGI. CDR3 coding DNA: TGTGCCAGCAGTTACTGGGACAGGGGATTGCACGAGCAGTACTTC. It yields the protein CASSYWDRGLHEQYF.

The genes are TRBV5-1 and TRBJ2-7; the match to TRBD1 covers 9 bases. V lost 0 bases and J lost 3; bases outside the gene matches: 4. Germline CDR1 and CDR2: SGHRS and YFSETQ. The CDR3 totals 15 residues. CDR3 protein: CASSLGTGADYEQYF. The CDR3 DNA reads TGCGCCAGCAGCTTGGGGACAGGGGCCGACTACGAGCAGTACTTC.